One and the same sample provided the 17 T cell receptor beta chains below, sequenced in a study of cytomegalovirus exposure and HLA in healthy donors (dated by TCRdb to 2017 to 2019). Libraries were constructed by the immunoSEQ multiplex PCR assay. The multiplex PCR relied on a mix of 60 forward primers for TCR Vbeta segments and 13 reverse primers for TCR Jbeta segments. TCRdb mirrors the immuneACCESS table, restricted to in-frame sequences. Some clones are absent from its copies; in checked studies, under half trace to an unresolved V gene, and the reason for the others is unknown. Here the sample has about 130,000 clones; over 80% occur a single time. The top ten constitute over 15% of the sample. Sequenced sample: PBMCs. These receptors all stem from a young man in good health and CMV-seropositive.

The chain links TRBV5-1 to TRBJ1-1; tentative D call: TRBD1 (5 bases). CDR3 size: 23 residues. Trimming removed 3 bases from V and 3 bases from J, with 39 bases in between. The germline V gene has CDR1 SGHRS and CDR2 YFSETQ. CDR3: CASSSSLRLTEPAGEEWYTEAFF. CDR3 sequence (DNA): TGCGCCAGCAGCTCCTCGTTAAGATTGACAGAACCCGCGGGGGAAGAGTGGTACACTGAAGCTTTCTTT.

The chain carries TRBV11-3 and TRBJ1-6; a possible D gene is TRBD1 (6 bases). V was cut by 1 base and J by 6 bases, with 7 bases left in between. The CDR3 loop spans 14 amino acids. Germline CDR1 and CDR2: SGHNT and YENEEA. CDR3 nucleotide sequence: TGTGCCAGCAGCTTAGGGACAGTTAATTCACCCCTCCACTTT. Its translation is CASSLGTVNSPLHF.

This sequence joins TRBV5-6 and TRBJ1-4; D may be TRBD1 (5 bases). CDR1 and CDR2 (germline): SGHDT, YYEEEE. This CDR3 has 15 amino acids. Trimming left V 7 bases short and J 3 bases short, with 16 bases between. The CDR3 here is CASRRASSANEKLFF. CDR3 DNA sequence: TGTGCCAGCCGCAGGGCTTCGTCGGCTAATGAAAAACTGTTTTTT.

This clone has only a few counts. This chain connects TRBV28 to TRBJ2-7; D unclear. The CDR3 contains 13 residues. Trimming removed 5 bases at V and 0 bases at J, with 8 bases between. The germline gives CDR1 MDHEN, CDR2 SYDVKM. CDR3 sequence: CASSPPSSYEQYF. CDR3 sequence (DNA): TGTGCCAGCAGTCCCCCCAGCTCCTACGAGCAGTACTTC.

This clone was detected only a few times. This chain links TRBV7-2 with TRBJ2-2; 10 bases map to TRBD2. There are 18 residues in the CDR3. The germline V gene encodes CDR1 SGHTA and CDR2 FQGNSA. The J segment lost 1 base and the V segment lost 3 bases, leaving 8 bases of the junction unmatched. This chain's CDR3 is CASSFWIGTSENTGELFF. In DNA form, the CDR3 reads TGTGCCAGCAGCTTTTGGATCGGGACTAGCGAGAACACCGGGGAGCTGTTTTTT.

The count of this clone is one. The chain carries TRBV11-1 and TRBJ2-2, with a weak D call TRBD1 (6 bases). The CDR3 consists of 17 residues. Trimming cost V 1 base and J 2 bases, with 14 bases left between them. Germline-derived CDR1 and CDR2 are SGHAT and FQDESV (reference sequence). The CDR3 is CASSLEWRTANTGELFF. The DNA of the CDR3 is TGTGCCAGCAGCTTAGAGTGGCGGACAGCTAACACCGGGGAGCTGTTTTTT.

This rearrangement joins TRBV6-5 to TRBJ2-7, with 8 bases aligning to TRBD2. Germline-derived CDR1 and CDR2 are MNHEY and SVGAGI. The trim removed 2 bases at V and 3 bases at J, leaving 3 bases unmatched. This CDR3 comprises 14 residues. Here the CDR3 DNA reads TGTGCCAGCAGTTACGATACTAGCGGCTACGAGCAGTACTTC. Protein product: CASSYDTSGYEQYF.

This chain uses TRBV28 with TRBJ2-6; possibly TRBD1 for D (5 bases). CDR1 is MDHEN, CDR2 SYDVKM, per germline. Trimming took off 3 bases at V and 0 bases at J, with 12 bases between the two ends. The CDR3 sequence is 17 residues long. The CDR3 nucleotides read TGTGCCAGCAGTTTCGACAGCCTGAGCTCTGGGGCCAACGTCCTGACTTTC. Its translation is CASSFDSLSSGANVLTF.

V gene TRBV2 combines with J gene TRBJ2-2; 7 bases match TRBD1. Per the germline V gene, CDR1 is SNHLY and CDR2 is FYNNEI. Germline trimming cut 6 bases from V and 0 bases from J; bases unmatched to any gene: 4. This CDR3 comprises 15 residues. The CDR3: CASRRGTANTGELFF. The CDR3 region has the DNA TGTGCCAGCAGGAGGGGGACAGCGAACACCGGGGAGCTGTTTTTT.

This clone was detected once. The chain employs TRBV28 and TRBJ2-7, with 8 positions matching TRBD2. With 4 bases clipped from V and 1 base from J, the junction kept 9 bases outside the gene matches. This CDR3 is 16 amino acids long. Germline V gene sequence: CDR1 MDHEN, CDR2 SYDVKM. CDR3 sequence: CASSSPGAGGSYEQYF. The CDR3 DNA is TGTGCCAGCAGTTCCCCGGGGGCGGGGGGATCCTACGAGCAGTACTTC.

This clone was seen more than once but under ten times. The gene calls are TRBV5-6 and TRBJ2-6; no reliable D call. Germline assignment: CDR1 SGHDT and CDR2 YYEEEE. V was cut by 0 bases and J by 2 bases, with 6 bases left in between. There are 15 residues in the CDR3. CDR3: CASSLALTGANVLTF. CDR3 nucleotides: TGTGCCAGCAGCTTGGCTCTAACTGGGGCCAACGTCCTGACTTTC.

Comment on this clone: Other DNA sequences in this sample translate to the same CDR3. The rearrangement links TRBV5-1 to TRBJ2-5, with D possibly being TRBD2 (5 bases). This CDR3 is built from 12 residues. The V gene lost 2 bases and the J gene lost 4 bases, with 6 bases spanning the gap. Per the germline V gene, CDR1 is SGHRS and CDR2 is YFSETQ. The CDR3 DNA follows: TGCGCCAGCAGCTTAGAGGGAGAGACCCAGTACTTC. It specifies CASSLEGETQYF.

The V and J genes are TRBV7-6 and TRBJ1-1; 8 nucleotides match TRBD1. Unmatched junction bases numbered 18, after V lost 4 bases and J lost 5 bases. The CDR3 runs to 18 residues. Germline assignment: CDR1 SGHVS and CDR2 FNYEAQ. The CDR3 region is CASSSRTGFLSRGTEAFF. In nucleotides, the CDR3 is TGTGCCAGCAGCTCCCGGACAGGGTTCCTGTCTCGAGGGACTGAAGCTTTCTTT.

This sequence joins TRBV2 and TRBJ1-6; D gene unclear. With 5 bases removed from V and 9 bases from J, the gap between germline ends came to 11 bases. The CDR3 length is 13 residues. Germline V gene sequence: CDR1 SNHLY, CDR2 FYNNEI. The chain's CDR3 is CASSRGSGSPLHF. The CDR3 DNA is TGTGCCAGCAGTAGAGGGAGCGGTTCACCCCTCCACTTT.

The chain joins TRBV6-5 to TRBJ1-1, with 8 bases matching TRBD1. Germline lookup yields CDR1 MNHEY and CDR2 SVGAGI. V lost 2 bases, J lost 3 bases, and 5 bases stayed unmatched. This CDR3 has 15 amino acids. The chain's CDR3 is CASSYHQGAHTEAFF. In DNA, the CDR3 is TGTGCCAGCAGTTACCATCAGGGGGCGCACACTGAAGCTTTCTTT.

This clone was seen a single time. The CDR3 spells CASSFGHPNEAFF. For the CDR3, the DNA is TGTGCCAGCAGTTTCGGACACCCCAATGAAGCTTTCTTT. This chain links TRBV6-5 with TRBJ1-1; a possible D gene is TRBD1 (5 bases). This CDR3 has 13 amino acids. Germline V lookup: CDR1 MNHEY, CDR2 SVGAGI. Trimming left V 4 bases short and J 7 bases short, with 13 bases between.

The count of this clone is one. The chain is built from TRBV9 and TRBJ2-7; 7 bases fit TRBD1. The CDR3 totals 13 residues. Germline lookup yields CDR1 SGDLS and CDR2 YYNGEE. The ends lost 3 bases at V and 6 bases at J; junction bases unmatched: 6. The CDR3 DNA is TGTGCCAGCAGCGGCAGGACAGGCATCGAGCAGTACTTC. Its translation: CASSGRTGIEQYF.